The 18 T cell receptor beta chains below all came from one sample that was sequenced in a study of radiotherapy plus CTLA-4 blockade in lung cancer. Sequenced by immunoSEQ multiplex PCR; TCRdb stores in-frame clones only, minus some. The sample records around 31,000 clones, 70% to 80% being singletons. The material was peripheral blood, obtained from a patient treated with radiotherapy plus ipilimumab. The receptors were gathered from a human donor with non-small cell lung cancer who had stable disease on radiotherapy plus ipilimumab.

The chain carries TRBV7-2 and TRBJ2-5, with 10 positions matching TRBD2. V was clipped by 5 bases and J by 4 bases; unmatched bases: 10. The CDR3 contains 16 residues. The germline CDR1 and CDR2 sequences are SGHTA and FQGNSA. CDR3 DNA sequence: TGTGCCAGCAGCCCCAATAGGAAGCGGGGGGGAGAGACCCAGTACTTC. Amino acid sequence: CASSPNRKRGGETQYF.

This sequence joins TRBV6-6 and TRBJ2-3; TRBD2 matches 9 bases. CDR1 and CDR2 from the germline V gene are MNHNY and SVGAGI (reference sequence). There are 15 residues in the CDR3. Trimming at V came to 6 bases and at J to 0 bases, leaving 4 bases not matched to a gene. Written as DNA, the CDR3 is TGTGCCAGCAGAATAGCGGGGGCCAGCACAGATACGCAGTATTTT. Its protein is CASRIAGASTDTQYF.

This chain joins TRBV12-5 and TRBJ2-1, with 8 nucleotides matching TRBD2. The CDR3 spans 15 residues. In germline, CDR1 is LGHNT, CDR2 FRNRAP. J lost 9 bases, V lost 1 base, and 8 bases had no gene match. Here the CDR3 reads CASGLGDGGDREQFF. The CDR3 DNA is TGTGCTAGTGGTTTGGGTGACGGGGGGGATCGTGAGCAGTTCTTC.

The chain combines TRBV5-1 with TRBJ1-3; 7 positions agree with TRBD1. CDR1 is SGHRS and CDR2 is YFSETQ in the germline V gene. This CDR3 is built from 16 residues. Germline trimming cut 0 bases from V and 7 bases from J; bases unmatched to any gene: 10. Written as DNA, the CDR3 is TGCGCCAGCAGCTTGGGGCTAGGACAGGCCCTCAACACCATATATTTT. This codes for CASSLGLGQALNTIYF.

This clone was counted between two and nine times. The genes are TRBV4-3 and TRBJ1-2; a weak D match, TRBD1 (5 bases). V was clipped by 0 bases and J by 7 bases, with 15 bases between them. Germline V CDR1 and CDR2: LGHNA, YSLEER. The CDR3 is 15 amino acids. The CDR3 here is CASSQDLPGISGYTF. CDR3 DNA: TGCGCCAGCAGCCAAGATCTCCCAGGGATCTCTGGCTACACCTTC.

V usage is TRBV27 and J usage is TRBJ2-3; D call uncertain. This CDR3 has 13 residues. Trimming pared 5 bases from V and 2 bases from J, leaving 8 bases between. Germline CDR1 is MNHEY and CDR2 is SMNVEV (reference sequence). CDR3 in DNA: TGTGCCAGCAGTCTTCTCCCCACAGATACGCAGTATTTT. Its translation: CASSLLPTDTQYF.

J is TRBJ1-2 and V is TRBV6-5; TRBD1 might be the D (5 bases). The CDR3 has 13 amino acids. CDR1 MNHEY and CDR2 SVGAGI come from the germline V gene. V shed 6 bases and J shed 4 bases, with 12 bases lying between them. CDR3 sequence: CASSYGGTYGYTF. CDR3 sequence (DNA): TGTGCCAGCAGCTATGGGGGTACCTATGGCTACACCTTC.

The count of this clone is one. The V call is TRBV15, the J call TRBJ1-6; 10 nucleotides line up with TRBD1. The CDR3 runs to 20 residues. Unmatched junction bases numbered 15, after V lost 0 bases and J lost 7 bases. CDR1 is LNHNV, CDR2 YYDKDF, per germline (reference sequence). The CDR3 protein is CATSRDDPNPGQGLNSPLHF. For the CDR3, the DNA is TGTGCCACCAGCAGAGATGACCCAAACCCGGGACAGGGGCTAAATTCACCCCTCCACTTT.

This chain uses TRBV13 with TRBJ1-1, with D hard to call. V lost 5 bases and J 0 bases, leaving 10 bases between the germline ends. The germline CDR1 and CDR2 sequences are PRHDT and FYEKMQ (reference sequence). This CDR3 has 14 residues. DNA for the CDR3: TGTGCCAGCAGCGCGAGGGAGATGAACACTGAAGCTTTCTTT. Encoded protein: CASSAREMNTEAFF.

The chain has TRBV12-5 and TRBJ1-2; D gene unclear. The CDR3 spans 14 residues. Germline V CDR1 and CDR2: LGHNT, FRNRAP. Trimming shortened V by 2 bases and J by 7 bases, and 14 bases separated the two germline ends. The CDR3 reads CASGLWRLARGYTF. The CDR3 region has the DNA TGTGCTAGTGGTTTGTGGAGGCTTGCCCGTGGCTACACCTTC.

The chain joins TRBV7-2 to TRBJ2-7; 11 positions match TRBD1. This CDR3 has 15 residues. From germline, CDR1 is SGHTA and CDR2 FQGNSA. The trim removed 1 base at V and 3 bases at J, leaving 2 bases unmatched. The CDR3 sequence is CASSLGGTGGYEQYF. The CDR3 region has the DNA TGTGCCAGCAGCTTAGGTGGGACAGGGGGCTACGAGCAGTACTTC.

V and J are TRBV28 and TRBJ1-2; 8 positions match TRBD1. Germline V gives CDR1 MDHEN, CDR2 SYDVKM. Losses at the gene ends were 6 bases for V and 0 bases for J; bases not matched to a gene: 6. This CDR3 is built from 15 residues. The CDR3 loop reads CASSLRQGTNYGYTF. The CDR3 DNA reads TGTGCCAGCAGCCTCCGACAGGGGACTAACTATGGCTACACCTTC.

This clone was observed a handful of times. The chain carries TRBV14 and TRBJ2-6; D might be TRBD1 (6 bases). Deletions cut 6 bases from V and 2 bases from J, with 26 bases between. The CDR3 consists of 20 residues. CDR1 is SGHDN and CDR2 is FVKESK in the germline V gene. The CDR3 DNA follows: TGTGCCAGCAGTCCTAGGGGGTTATGGCACGCCAGCACTGGGGCCAACGTCCTGACTTTC. Translating gives CASSPRGLWHASTGANVLTF.

The gene calls are TRBV7-2 and TRBJ2-1; 13 bases map to TRBD2. The germline V gene has CDR1 SGHTA and CDR2 FQGNSA. With V trimmed by 3 bases and J by 4 bases, 3 bases remained unmatched. The CDR3 totals 16 residues. CDR3 sequence (DNA): TGTGCCAGCAGCTTTAGGACTAGCGGGGGTTACAATGAGCAGTTCTTC. Translating it yields CASSFRTSGGYNEQFF.

The chain joins TRBV4-1 to TRBJ1-5; unclear D gene. Trimming removed 1 base at V and 2 bases at J, with 18 bases between. The CDR3 is 18 amino acids. Germline CDR1 MGHRA, CDR2 YSYEKL. The CDR3 bases are TGCGCCAGCAGCCAAGTTGGAGGACGGGGTAGAGGCAATCAGCCCCAGCATTTT. It specifies CASSQVGGRGRGNQPQHF.

This clone appeared a few times. The rearrangement joins TRBV6-1 to TRBJ1-2; maybe TRBD1 (5 bases). Germline values: CDR1 MNHNS, CDR2 SASEGT. Trimming removed 7 bases at V and 4 bases at J, with 10 bases between. The CDR3 spans 12 residues. CDR3 sequence (DNA): TGTGCCAGCAAACGGGACGCCTATGGCTACACCTTC. This gives the protein CASKRDAYGYTF.

The chain uses TRBV28 and TRBJ2-7; the D gene is possibly TRBD2 (5 bases). Trimming stripped 4 bases from V and 3 bases from J, with 13 bases between. The CDR3 is 14 amino acids. CDR1 is MDHEN and CDR2 is SYDVKM in the germline V gene. The CDR3 sequence is CASSSTVGVYEQYV. The CDR3 bases are TGTGCCAGCAGTTCCACGGTCGGGGTCTACGAGCAGTACGTC.

The rearrangement uses TRBV20-1 and TRBJ1-2; 9 nucleotides match TRBD1. This CDR3 contains 11 residues. Germline V CDR1 and CDR2: DFQATT, SNEGSKA (reference sequence). V shed 4 bases and J 8 bases; nucleotides not matched to a gene: 2. The chain's CDR3 is CSAITGGGYTF. The CDR3 DNA sequence: TGCAGTGCTATAACAGGGGGCGGCTACACCTTC.